The 26 T cell receptor beta chains presented below share a single source sample, sequenced in a study of T cells after yellow fever vaccination. TCRdb ran MiXCR on the 5' RACE reads and lists one entry per CDR3 protein. The table records a few hundred thousand distinct CDR3 sequences, about 6.2% of them present only once. Sequences were derived from PBMCs, sampled 5 days after the yellow fever booster vaccination. Receptor source: a man aged 25 to 40 who received the YFV17D yellow fever vaccine.

This chain joins TRBV7-2 and TRBJ1-6; a weak D match, TRBD1 (6 bases). CDR1 and CDR2 (germline): SGHTA, FQGNSA. Trimming cost V 1 base and J 9 bases, with 13 bases left between them. The CDR3 spans 15 residues. The CDR3 DNA sequence: TGTGCCAGCAGCTTAGTCGGCACAGGGAGTTCACCCCTCCACTTT. Translated: CASSLVGTGSSPLHF.

The rearrangement joins TRBV20-1 to TRBJ1-1; D ambiguous. The V end lost 5 bases, the J end lost 2 bases, and 12 bases lay between the germline ends. The CDR3 extends over 13 amino acids. From germline, CDR1 is DFQATT and CDR2 SNEGSKA (reference sequence). The CDR3 nucleotides read TGCAGTGCTCCAACCCCTTATAACACTGAAGCTTTCTTT. It yields the protein CSAPTPYNTEAFF.

The rearrangement joins TRBV7-2 to TRBJ2-1, with D tentatively TRBD1 (6 bases). This CDR3 is built from 16 residues. V was trimmed by 2 bases and J by 6 bases, leaving 17 bases between them. Germline CDR1 and CDR2: SGHTA and FQGNSA. CDR3 region: CASSLLRARGGNEQFF. CDR3 DNA: TGTGCCAGCAGCTTACTCCGGGCAAGAGGGGGCAATGAGCAGTTCTTC.

This clonotype was recorded many times. This sequence joins TRBV12-3 or TRBV12-4 and TRBJ2-7; D is tentatively TRBD1 or TRBD2 (5 bases each). CDR3 size: 14 residues. The germline V and J ends were trimmed by 6 bases and 1 base, with 13 bases remaining between them. The CDR3 coding sequence is TGTGCCAGCAGCCCGGGACCCTATTCCTACGAGCAGTACTTC. It translates to CASSPGPYSYEQYF.

The chain couples TRBV10-3 to TRBJ2-7; D remains ambiguous. Germline V lookup: CDR1 ENHRY, CDR2 SYGVKD. The CDR3 has 15 residues. Between the trimmed V and J ends, which lost 3 bases and 4 bases, there was a span of 16 bases. CDR3 DNA: TGTGCCATCAGTGACCTGGGCGAGATCATTTACGAGCAGTACTTC. It specifies CAISDLGEIIYEQYF.

This clonotype came up many times. This chain uses TRBV12-3 or TRBV12-4 with TRBJ2-4, with D hard to call. CDR3 size: 14 residues. Trimming cost V 1 base and J 2 bases, with 6 bases left between them. Here the CDR3 DNA reads TGTGCCAGCAGTTTAGAGTCCACCAAAAACATTCAGTACTTC. It yields the protein CASSLESTKNIQYF.

The table lists this clonotype with many counts. This sequence joins TRBV20-1 and TRBJ2-1, with TRBD2 matching 9 bases. The CDR3 is 14 amino acids. V lost 4 bases to trimming and J lost 6 bases; unmatched junction nucleotides: 7. Germline CDR1 DFQATT, CDR2 SNEGSKA (reference sequence). CDR3 sequence (DNA): TGCAGTGCTACGGGACTAGCAGATCCCAATGAGCAGTTCTTC. Protein sequence: CSATGLADPNEQFF.

The chain links TRBV27 to TRBJ1-1, with 7 nucleotides matching TRBD1. The CDR3 contains 17 residues. Germline lookup yields CDR1 MNHEY and CDR2 SMNVEV (reference sequence). Trimming at V came to 1 base and at J to 2 bases, leaving 10 bases not matched to a gene. The CDR3 sequence is CASSLFGRGQINTEAFF. Here the CDR3 DNA reads TGTGCCAGCAGTTTATTCGGGCGGGGACAGATTAACACTGAAGCTTTCTTT.

Ten or more counts support this clonotype. The chain links TRBV7-2 to TRBJ2-2, with D uncertain. This CDR3 is built from 15 residues. The ends were cut back, 5 bases at V and 7 bases at J, with 17 bases in the middle. From germline, CDR1 is SGHTA and CDR2 FQGNSA. The CDR3 nucleotides are TGTGCCAGCAGCCCCCTCACCCGGTCCGGCGGGGAGCTGTTTTTT. Protein product: CASSPLTRSGGELFF. Full variable domain (remainder filled in from reference TRBV7-2 and TRBJ2-2): GAGVSQSPSNKVTEKGKDVELRCDPISGHTALYWYRQSLGQGLEFLIYFQGNSAPDKSGLPSDRFSAERTGGSVSTLTIQRTQQEDSAVYLCASSPLTRSGGELFFGEGSRLTVL.

This clonotype was counted at least ten times. The V call is TRBV9, the J call TRBJ2-7; D may be TRBD1 or TRBD2 (5 bases each). This CDR3 comprises 14 residues. Germline V gene lookup returns CDR1 SGDLS and CDR2 YYNGEE. The V end lost 0 bases, the J end lost 3 bases, and 10 bases lay between the germline ends. DNA of the CDR3: TGTGCCAGCAGCGTAGACGGGACGGACTACGAGCAGTACTTC. Its protein product is CASSVDGTDYEQYF.

This clonotype turned up a few times. V and J are TRBV12-3 or TRBV12-4 and TRBJ2-7; weak D call: TRBD2 (5 bases). The CDR3 runs to 15 residues. V dropped 4 bases and J dropped 3 bases, with 16 bases sitting between them. The CDR3 sequence is CASSSQTHSGYEQYF. The DNA of the CDR3 is TGTGCCAGCAGTTCCCAAACCCACAGCGGCTACGAGCAGTACTTC.

This clonotype has at least ten counts. This sequence joins TRBV18 and TRBJ2-1; 7 bases align to TRBD2. With 3 bases clipped from V and 7 bases from J, the junction kept 9 bases outside the gene matches. This CDR3 has 15 amino acids. The germline gives CDR1 KGHSH, CDR2 LQKENI. The DNA of the CDR3 is TGTGCCAGCTCACCGTGGACTAGTAGTTTGAATGAGCAGTTCTTC. It encodes CASSPWTSSLNEQFF.

There are many counts of this clonotype. This chain joins TRBV10-3 and TRBJ2-3; 8 nucleotides match TRBD2. Trimming at V came to 6 bases and at J to 2 bases, leaving 4 bases not matched to a gene. Germline V gene lookup returns CDR1 ENHRY and CDR2 SYGVKD. The CDR3 sequence is 14 residues long. CDR3 nucleotide sequence: TGTGCCATCAGAGCGGGAGTAAACACAGATACGCAGTATTTT. Protein: CAIRAGVNTDTQYF.

The genes are TRBV20-1 and TRBJ2-3, with 7 nucleotides matching TRBD1. The germline V gene encodes CDR1 DFQATT and CDR2 SNEGSKA (reference sequence). With 6 bases clipped from V and 2 bases from J, the junction kept 14 bases outside the gene matches. CDR3 length: 16 residues. In nucleotides, the CDR3 is TGCAGTGCCATGAACCCCGGGACAGACTACACAGATACGCAGTATTTT. It codes for CSAMNPGTDYTDTQYF.

This chain uses TRBV20-1 with TRBJ2-3, with a weak D call TRBD1 (5 bases). The V and J ends lost 3 bases and 5 bases respectively, with 15 bases between them. Looked up from germline, CDR1 is DFQATT and CDR2 is SNEGSKA (reference sequence). The CDR3 spans 14 residues. As DNA, the CDR3 is TGCAGTGCTAGTATGCAGGGAAGCCGAGATACGCAGTATTTT. This encodes CSASMQGSRDTQYF.

The V gene is TRBV5-1, the J gene TRBJ1-6, with D maybe TRBD1 (6 bases). V lost 1 base and J lost 10, with 12 bases in between. The germline gives CDR1 SGHRS, CDR2 YFSETQ. The CDR3 is 14 residues long. The CDR3 spells CASSLTGARSPLHF. The DNA of the CDR3 is TGCGCCAGCAGCTTGACGGGGGCAAGGTCACCCCTCCACTTT.

This clonotype was recorded many times. The chain uses TRBV7-2 and TRBJ2-5; the D gene is possibly TRBD2 (6 bases). Trimming removed 3 bases at V and 7 bases at J, with 6 bases between. Looked up from germline, CDR1 is SGHTA and CDR2 is FQGNSA. The CDR3 spans 11 residues. The CDR3 nucleotides read TGTGCCAGCAGCTTTAGCGGGACCCAGTACTTC. Its translation is CASSFSGTQYF.

In its sample, this clonotype was seen many times. The chain recombines TRBV5-1 with TRBJ1-6; 10 bases are a match to TRBD1. In germline, CDR1 is SGHRS, CDR2 YFSETQ. The CDR3 contains 16 residues. The junction had 5 bases not matched to a gene; V was cut back by 0 bases and J by 8 bases. CDR3 DNA sequence: TGCGCCAGCAGCTTGGTTAACGGACAGGGGGATTCACCCCTCCACTTT. Amino acids: CASSLVNGQGDSPLHF.

This clonotype was recorded at least ten times. The CDR3 nucleotides read TGCGCCAGCAGCCATGCGCACGACAGGGGTTCCTACGAGCAGTACTTC. Translated: CASSHAHDRGSYEQYF. The chain uses TRBV4-3 and TRBJ2-7; 8 bases line up with TRBD1. V lost 3 bases, J lost 1 base, and 8 bases stayed unmatched. This CDR3 spans 16 amino acids. The germline gives CDR1 LGHNA, CDR2 YSLEER.

This clonotype was observed a handful of times. V and J are TRBV7-2 and TRBJ2-7, with TRBD2 as a possible D gene (6 bases). There are 16 residues in the CDR3. The V gene's germline CDR1 is SGHTA and CDR2 FQGNSA. The V end was cut by 7 bases, the J end by 3 bases, with 22 bases between. In DNA, the CDR3 is TGTGCCAGCATGGGGGGAGACGGTAGTTTCCTCTACGAGCAGTACTTC. Its translation: CASMGGDGSFLYEQYF.

This clonotype was seen at least ten times. The chain employs TRBV10-3 and TRBJ2-5, with 8 positions matching TRBD1. The CDR3 is made up of 16 amino acids. The germline CDR1 and CDR2 sequences are ENHRY and SYGVKD. V shed 4 bases, J shed 5 bases, and the junction held 12 bases outside the gene matches. The CDR3 region is CAISARTGLEGETQYF. DNA for the CDR3: TGTGCCATCAGTGCCCGGACAGGGCTGGAGGGGGAGACCCAGTACTTC.

In its sample, this clonotype was seen many times. This sequence joins TRBV6-5 and TRBJ2-1; TRBD1 is a possible D gene (6 bases). V lost 4 bases and J 7 bases, leaving 17 bases between the germline ends. The CDR3 runs 15 residues. Germline V gives CDR1 MNHEY, CDR2 SVGAGI. CDR3 amino acids: CASSSPRQVRNEQFF. The CDR3 region has the DNA TGTGCCAGCAGTTCCCCCCGACAGGTCAGAAATGAGCAGTTCTTC.

This clonotype has ten or more counts. The V call is TRBV6-5, the J call TRBJ1-1, with D possibly being TRBD1 (5 bases). The germline V gene has CDR1 MNHEY and CDR2 SVGAGI. V lost 5 bases to trimming and J lost 8 bases, with 9 bases between them. The CDR3 has 11 residues. This chain's CDR3 is CASSQGIEAFF. The CDR3 coding sequence is TGTGCCAGCAGTCAGGGTATAGAAGCTTTCTTT.

A note on this clonotype: This may be a read error: a much more frequent sequence differs by one nucleotide. The V gene is TRBV29-1, the J gene TRBJ1-1; a possible D gene is TRBD1 (6 bases). CDR1 is SQVTM and CDR2 is ANQGSEA in the germline V gene. This CDR3 has 13 amino acids. The CDR3 reads CSVGQGLNTEVFF. In DNA, the CDR3 is TGCAGCGTTGGCCAGGGGTTGAACACTGAAGTTTTCTTT.

This clonotype was counted between two and nine times. This sequence joins TRBV7-2 and TRBJ1-2, with a tentative D call TRBD1 (6 bases). This CDR3 has 12 residues. Trimming shortened V by 5 bases and J by 4 bases, and 8 bases separated the two germline ends. Germline assignment: CDR1 SGHTA and CDR2 FQGNSA. The CDR3, as DNA: TGTGCCAGCAGCCTCAGGGGCTATGGCTACACCTTC. Protein product: CASSLRGYGYTF.

Details on this clonotype: This may be a read error, as it is one base from a much larger clone. The chain is built from TRBV20-1 and TRBJ2-3; 7 positions match TRBD2. The CDR3 sequence is 13 residues long. Unmatched junction bases numbered 6, after V lost 7 bases and J lost 2 bases. In germline, CDR1 is DFQATT, CDR2 SNEGSKA (reference sequence). The CDR3 protein is CSERDHATDTQYF. Here the CDR3 DNA reads TGCAGTGAGCGGGATCACGCCACAGATACGCAGTATTTT.